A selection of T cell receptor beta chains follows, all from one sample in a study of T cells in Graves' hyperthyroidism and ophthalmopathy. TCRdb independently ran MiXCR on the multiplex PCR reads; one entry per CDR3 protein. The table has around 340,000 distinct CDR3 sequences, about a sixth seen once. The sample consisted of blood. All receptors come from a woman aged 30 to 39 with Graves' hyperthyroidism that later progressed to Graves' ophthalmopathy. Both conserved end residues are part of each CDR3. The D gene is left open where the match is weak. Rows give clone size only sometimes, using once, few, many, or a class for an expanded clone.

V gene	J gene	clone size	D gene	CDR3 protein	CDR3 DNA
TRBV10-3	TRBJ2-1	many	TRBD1	CATRDSNYNEQFF	TGTGCCACTCGGGACAGTAACTACAATGAGCAGTTCTTC
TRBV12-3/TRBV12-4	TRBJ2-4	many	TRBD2	CASSPGLAIQYF	TGTGCCAGCAGTCCGGGACTAGCCATTCAGTACTTC
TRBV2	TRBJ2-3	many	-	CASLSRTDTQYF	TGTGCCAGCCTCTCCCGCACAGATACGCAGTATTTT
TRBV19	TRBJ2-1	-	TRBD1	CASSIERDRVLENEQFF	TGTGCCAGTAGTATAGAAAGGGACAGGGTTCTTGAGAATGAGCAGTTCTTC
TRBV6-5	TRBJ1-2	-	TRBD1	CASSYSGPGGGYGYTF	TGTGCCAGCAGTTACTCTGGGCCAGGGGGCGGCTATGGCTACACCTTC
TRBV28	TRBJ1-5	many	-	CASSYTGDPRDSNQPQHF	TGTGCCAGCAGTTATACAGGCGATCCGAGGGATAGCAATCAGCCCCAGCATTTT
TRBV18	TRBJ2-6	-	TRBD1	CASSPRAGGATGANVLTF	TGTGCCAGCTCACCACGAGCAGGGGGCGCAACTGGGGCCAACGTCCTGACTTTC
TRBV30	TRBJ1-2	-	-	CAWNLQGGIKMGYTF	TGTGCCTGGAACCTACAGGGAGGGATTAAGATGGGCTACACCTTC
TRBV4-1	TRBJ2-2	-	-	CASSRGGDTGELFF	TGCGCCAGCAGCCGGGGCGGGGACACCGGGGAGCTGTTTTTT
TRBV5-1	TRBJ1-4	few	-	CASSLLGPGDEKLFF	TGCGCCAGCAGCTTGTTGGGGCCCGGGGATGAAAAACTGTTTTTT
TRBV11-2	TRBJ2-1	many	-	CASSLDEANEQFF	TGTGCCAGCAGCTTAGATGAGGCCAATGAGCAGTTCTTC
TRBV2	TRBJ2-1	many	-	CASSEALSVYNEQFF	TGTGCCAGCAGTGAAGCCCTATCGGTCTACAATGAGCAGTTCTTC
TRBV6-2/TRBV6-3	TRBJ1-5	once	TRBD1	CASSDTWDSRGQPQHF	TGTGCCAGCAGCGACACCTGGGACAGCCGAGGTCAGCCCCAGCATTTT
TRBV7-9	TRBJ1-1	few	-	CASSLDGPKAFF	TGTGCCAGCAGCTTAGACGGGCCTAAAGCTTTCTTT
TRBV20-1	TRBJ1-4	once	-	CSARIGGPGEKLFF	TGCAGTGCTAGAATCGGGGGCCCGGGTGAAAAACTGTTTTTT
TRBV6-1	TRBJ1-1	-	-	CASSQSQGWTEAFF	TGTGCCAGCAGTCAAAGCCAGGGATGGACTGAAGCTTTCTTT
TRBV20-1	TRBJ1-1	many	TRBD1	CSALGQGNTEAFF	TGCAGTGCCTTAGGACAGGGGAACACTGAAGCTTTCTTT
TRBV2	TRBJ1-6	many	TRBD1	CASSEASRGRTSPLHF	TGTGCCAGCAGTGAAGCGTCTAGGGGGCGGACTTCACCCCTCCACTTT
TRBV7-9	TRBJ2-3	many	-	CASSSQLADTQYF	TGTGCCAGCAGCTCCCAGTTGGCGGATACGCAGTATTTT
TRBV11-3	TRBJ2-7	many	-	CASSFTIGGGGEQYF	TGTGCCAGCAGCTTTACAATAGGGGGAGGAGGCGAGCAGTACTTC
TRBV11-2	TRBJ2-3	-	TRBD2	CASSPRLAGDTDTQYF	TGTGCCAGCAGTCCAAGACTAGCGGGAGATACAGATACGCAGTATTTT
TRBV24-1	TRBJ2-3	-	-	CAIASGDTQYF	TGTGCCATAGCCTCGGGGGATACGCAGTATTTT
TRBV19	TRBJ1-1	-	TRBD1	CASSTDRGQYEAFF	TGTGCCAGTAGTACGGACAGGGGACAATATGAAGCTTTCTTT
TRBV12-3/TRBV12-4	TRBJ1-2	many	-	CASSFSTSYYGYTF	TGTGCCAGCAGTTTCTCTACCAGCTACTATGGCTACACCTTC
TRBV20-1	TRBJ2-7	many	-	CSAPHTYEQYF	TGCAGTGCCCCTCACACCTACGAGCAGTACTTC
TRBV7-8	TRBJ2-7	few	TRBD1	CASKESGQGGDEQYF	TGTGCCAGCAAGGAATCGGGACAGGGTGGCGACGAGCAGTACTTC
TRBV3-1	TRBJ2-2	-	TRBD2	CASSHSGLAQYGELFF	TGTGCCAGCAGCCACTCGGGACTAGCTCAGTACGGGGAGCTGTTTTTT